Listed here are 13 T cell receptor beta chains from one sample, sequenced in a study of CD8+ T cells in alopecia areata. RNA extraction was followed by reverse transcription into cDNA, which acted as the sequencing template. Using immunoSEQ multiplex PCR, the repertoire was profiled, and TCRdb retains in-frame clones only, with some absent. In the table there are 120,000 or so clones, approximately 57% of which are singletons. The treatment here: oral pan-JAK inhibitor, 5-10 mg twice daily. The starting material was CD4+ T cells sorted from blood, obtained at week 4, from a patient treated with tofacitinib. The receptor source for this set is a human donor with alopecia areata.

The rearrangement links TRBV29-1 to TRBJ1-2; 7 nucleotides agree with TRBD1. This CDR3 contains 14 residues. The germline V gene has CDR1 SQVTM and CDR2 ANQGSEA. V dropped 4 bases and J dropped 4; count of bases not matched to a gene: 9. The CDR3 DNA reads as TGCAGCGTTGCGGATCAGGGGGGGCGCTATGGCTACACCTTC. Protein product: CSVADQGGRYGYTF.

In its sample, this clone was seen once. The chain is built from TRBV27 and TRBJ1-4; tentative D call: TRBD1 (5 bases). The CDR3 has 11 amino acids. Germline V lookup: CDR1 MNHEY, CDR2 SMNVEV (reference sequence). V was cut by 6 bases and J by 15 bases, with 14 bases left in between. This CDR3 reads CASRQGHLLFF. The CDR3 region has the DNA TGTGCCAGCAGACAAGGACACCTGTTGTTTTTT.

The V call is TRBV29-1, the J call TRBJ1-2; a weak D match, TRBD1 (5 bases). Trimming stripped 4 bases from V and 4 bases from J, with 10 bases between. The CDR3 totals 12 residues. CDR1 and CDR2 (germline): SQVTM, ANQGSEA. DNA of the CDR3: TGCAGCGTTGTCCCCGGGGGCTATGGCTACACCTTC. Protein: CSVVPGGYGYTF.

This CDR3 reads CASSYAPGANYGYTF. The CDR3 nucleotides read TGTGCCAGCAGTTACGCGCCGGGGGCAAACTATGGCTACACCTTC. The rearrangement joins TRBV6-5 to TRBJ1-2, with D possibly matching TRBD1 (6 bases). This CDR3 contains 15 residues. CDR1 and CDR2 (germline): MNHEY, SVGAGI. V was cut by 2 bases and J by 2 bases, with 12 bases left in between.

This chain links TRBV4-2 with TRBJ2-3, with D unclear. The germline gives CDR1 LGHNA, CDR2 YNFKEQ. V gave up 0 bases and J gave up 1 base, with 5 bases separating them. This CDR3 spans 14 amino acids. CDR3: CASSQDDGTDTQYF. Here the CDR3 DNA reads TGTGCCAGCAGCCAAGATGACGGCACAGATACGCAGTATTTT.

This clone was seen a few times. V usage is TRBV14 and J usage is TRBJ2-1; no firm D call. From germline, CDR1 is SGHDN and CDR2 FVKESK. Trimming pared 1 base from V and 10 bases from J, leaving 11 bases between. The length of the CDR3 is 13 residues. In DNA, the CDR3 is TGTGCCAGCAGCCAAGTTTTGGGCTCCGAGCAGTTCTTC. Protein: CASSQVLGSEQFF.

In this sample, this clone turned up once. The J gene is TRBJ2-3, the V gene TRBV2, with TRBD2 identical over 8 bases. In germline, CDR1 is SNHLY, CDR2 FYNNEI. The trim removed 6 bases at V and 2 bases at J, leaving 7 bases unmatched. CDR3 length: 15 amino acids. The CDR3 DNA sequence: TGTGCCAGCAGCCGTAGCGGGGCAATCACAGATACGCAGTATTTT. Translated: CASSRSGAITDTQYF.

This clone was found once. The V and J genes are TRBV5-1 and TRBJ2-7; D not certain. V lost 6 bases and J lost 0, with 7 bases in between. The CDR3 covers 12 residues. The V gene's germline CDR1 is SGHRS and CDR2 YFSETQ. CDR3 sequence reads: CASTADSYEQYF. CDR3 nucleotide sequence: TGCGCCAGCACAGCTGACTCCTACGAGCAGTACTTC.

V is TRBV29-1 and J is TRBJ2-1; D ambiguous. Germline CDR1 is SQVTM and CDR2 is ANQGSEA. This CDR3 is built from 13 residues. V lost 5 bases, J lost 4 bases, and 12 bases lay in between. This CDR3 is CSVQPPLYNEQFF. CDR3 coding DNA: TGCAGCGTTCAGCCTCCGCTATACAATGAGCAGTTCTTC.

The table lists this clone with a count of one. The rearrangement joins TRBV5-1 to TRBJ2-5, with 9 bases lining up with TRBD1. The CDR3 sequence is 15 residues long. Germline V CDR1 and CDR2: SGHRS, YFSETQ. V gave up 3 bases and J gave up 4 bases; unmatched junction bases: 7. The CDR3 DNA follows: TGCGCCAGCAGCTCAATGGGACAGGGAATAGAGACCCAGTACTTC. Encoded protein: CASSSMGQGIETQYF.

This clone was observed a single time. The chain couples TRBV30 to TRBJ2-6, with D perhaps being TRBD1 or TRBD2 (6 bases each). The V gene's germline CDR1 is GTSNPN and CDR2 SVGIG (reference sequence). The V gene lost 0 bases and the J gene lost 2 bases, with 17 bases spanning the gap. The CDR3 sequence is 18 residues long. This chain's CDR3 is CAWSVMRGVPPGANVLTF. In DNA form, the CDR3 reads TGTGCCTGGAGTGTAATGAGGGGGGTTCCCCCTGGGGCCAACGTCCTGACTTTC.

This clone appeared a single time. J is TRBJ2-7 and V is TRBV28; 10 bases fit TRBD1. J gave up 3 bases and V 8 bases, and 1 base lay outside the gene matches. The CDR3 has 12 residues. In germline, CDR1 is MDHEN, CDR2 SYDVKM. Here the CDR3 DNA reads TGTGCCAGCGGGACAGGGGACTACGAGCAGTACTTC. Protein product: CASGTGDYEQYF.

The chain has TRBV30 and TRBJ1-1; D is possibly TRBD1 (5 bases). The CDR3 spans 11 residues. The V gene's germline CDR1 is GTSNPN and CDR2 SVGIG (reference sequence). V was pared by 4 bases and J by 8 bases, with 11 bases between. The chain's CDR3 is CAWTIRAEAFF. In DNA, the CDR3 is TGTGCCTGGACCATCAGGGCAGAAGCTTTCTTT.